This record covers a single T cell receptor beta chain. Its antigen remains unidentified. The CDR3 does not close with the conserved phenylalanine or tryptophan, likely indicating a read error. The data are from a study of molecular identifiers for immune sequencing clone quantification. About the research overall: Naive CD8 cell RNA, from roughly 20,000 or 100,000 cells, was split five ways in replicates, with four sequenced. Study-wide points: Barcode-sharing identical TCR molecules could underestimate highly expanded clone sizes.

Per the germline V gene, CDR1 is SNHLY and CDR2 is FYNNEI. CDR3 length equals 12 residues. J gave up 5 bases and V 6 bases, and 4 bases lay outside the gene matches. Libraries of naive CD8 cells were prepared from around 20,000 to 1,000,000 sorted cells using 10%, 30% or 50% RNA. Isolation of naive CD8 T cells was achieved by sorting on a CD8+CD4-CCR7+CD45RA+ phenotype. TCRdb re-called the PCR reads through MiXCR, storing one row per CDR3 protein. The repertoire holds about 630,000 distinct CDR3 sequences, with about 25% as singletons. The chain carries TRBV2 and TRBJ2-7; 7 bases agree with TRBD1. The sequence was obtained from a human donor in good health. Some libraries in this study had Jurkat cell RNA spiked in. Sequencing was done on a sample of naive CD8+ T cells from blood, with Jurkat cell RNA spiked in. The subset was: FACS-sorted CD8+CD4-CCR7+CD45RA+ naive T cells. The CDR3 loop is CASSLGTDEQYL. For the CDR3, the DNA is TGTGCCAGCAGCCTGGGGACAGACGAGCAGTACCTC.